This TCR beta chain was identified during a study of OX40 agonist ivuxolimab in advanced cancers. Points from the study as a whole: The antigen specificity of the peripheral T cells (those that were expanded) was not determined.

The table came from immunoSEQ multiplex PCR; TCRdb's copy has only in-frame clones and leaves some out. The sample shows tens of thousands of clones, 70% to 90% of them seen only once. V was pared by 7 bases and J by 0 bases, with 17 bases of the junction left unmatched. This CDR3 has 19 amino acids. CDR1 and CDR2 from the germline V gene are MNHEY and SMNVEV (reference sequence). This clone was observed a single time. Its antigen is not identified. The specimen was CD4+ or CD8+ T cells sorted from blood, collected in a trial of the OX40 agonist ivuxolimab. The sequence came from an adult with an advanced solid tumor such as melanoma, head and neck, liver or kidney cancer. The genes are TRBV27 and TRBJ2-1, with 8 bases matching TRBD2. The CDR3 region is CASTKPGSGRSSSYNEQFF. In DNA form, the CDR3 reads TGTGCCAGCACCAAACCGGGAAGCGGGAGATCTAGCTCCTACAATGAGCAGTTCTTC.